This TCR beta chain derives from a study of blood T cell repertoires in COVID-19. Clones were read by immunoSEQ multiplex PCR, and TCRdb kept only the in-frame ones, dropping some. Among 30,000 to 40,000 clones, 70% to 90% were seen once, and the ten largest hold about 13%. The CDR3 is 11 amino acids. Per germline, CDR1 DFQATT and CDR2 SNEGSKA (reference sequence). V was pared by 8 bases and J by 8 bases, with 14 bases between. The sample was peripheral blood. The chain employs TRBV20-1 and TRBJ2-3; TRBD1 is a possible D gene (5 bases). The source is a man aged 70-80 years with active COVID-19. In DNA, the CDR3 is TGCAGTAGCACCCTTAGGGGTACGCAGTATTTT. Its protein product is CSSTLRGTQYF.